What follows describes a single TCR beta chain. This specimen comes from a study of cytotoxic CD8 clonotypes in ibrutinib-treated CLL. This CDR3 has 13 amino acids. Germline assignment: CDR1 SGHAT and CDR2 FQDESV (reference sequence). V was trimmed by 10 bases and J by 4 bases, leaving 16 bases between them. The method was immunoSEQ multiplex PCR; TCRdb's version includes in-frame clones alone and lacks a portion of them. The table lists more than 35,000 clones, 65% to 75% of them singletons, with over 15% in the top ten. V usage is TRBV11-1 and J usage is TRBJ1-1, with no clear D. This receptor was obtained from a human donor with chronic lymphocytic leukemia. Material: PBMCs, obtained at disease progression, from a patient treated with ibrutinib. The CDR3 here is CAIAPRPTTEAFF. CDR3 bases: TGTGCCATAGCGCCTCGGCCTACCACTGAAGCTTTCTTT.